A selection of T cell receptor beta chains follows, all from one sample in a study of blood T cell repertoires in COVID-19. Profiled with immunoSEQ multiplex PCR; TCRdb holds only in-frame clones, not every one. The top ten clones hold about 3.1% of a sample with about 250,000 clones, about 68% of them seen once. What was sequenced was peripheral blood. The source of these receptors is a woman older than 75 with acute or convalescent COVID-19. Each CDR3 is given with its conserved first and last residue. The D gene is left open where the match is weak. Clone size is given for some rows only: seen once, a few or many times, or a class if the clone is expanded.

d_gene: .; abundance: once; j_gene: TRBJ1-3; v_gene: TRBV2; CDR3aa: CASTLYSGNTIYF; CDR3nt: TGTGCCAGCACCTTGTACTCTGGAAACACCATATATTTT
d_gene: .; abundance: .; j_gene: TRBJ1-5; v_gene: TRBV6-5; CDR3aa: CASSRLNQPQHF; CDR3nt: TGTGCCAGCAGTCGACTGAATCAGCCCCAGCATTTT
d_gene: .; abundance: .; j_gene: TRBJ2-1; v_gene: TRBV6-4; CDR3aa: CATTNSYNEQFF; CDR3nt: TGTGCCACAACAAACTCCTACAATGAGCAGTTCTTC
d_gene: .; abundance: .; j_gene: TRBJ1-4; v_gene: TRBV27; CDR3aa: CASSLGGSEKLFF; CDR3nt: TGTGCCAGCAGTTTAGGGGGGAGCGAAAAACTGTTTTTT
d_gene: .; abundance: .; j_gene: TRBJ1-2; v_gene: TRBV28; CDR3aa: CASSWNRAGYGYTF; CDR3nt: TGTGCCAGCAGTTGGAACAGGGCTGGGTATGGCTACACCTTC
d_gene: .; abundance: .; j_gene: TRBJ1-1; v_gene: TRBV6-5; CDR3aa: CASLSGLNTEAFF; CDR3nt: TGTGCCAGCTTGTCAGGGTTGAACACTGAAGCTTTCTTT
d_gene: TRBD1; abundance: .; j_gene: TRBJ2-2; v_gene: TRBV18; CDR3aa: CASSPDRVTGTGELFF; CDR3nt: TGTGCCAGCTCACCGGACAGGGTTACGGGCACCGGGGAGCTGTTTTTT
d_gene: .; abundance: .; j_gene: TRBJ1-2; v_gene: TRBV7-2; CDR3aa: CASSSDRSYGYTF; CDR3nt: TGTGCCAGCAGCAGCGACAGAAGCTATGGCTACACCTTC
d_gene: .; abundance: .; j_gene: TRBJ1-2; v_gene: TRBV20-1; CDR3aa: CSASGGSYGYTF; CDR3nt: TGCAGTGCTAGTGGCGGGAGCTATGGCTACACCTTC
d_gene: .; abundance: .; j_gene: TRBJ2-5; v_gene: TRBV5-1; CDR3aa: CASSLALQETQYF; CDR3nt: TGCGCCAGCAGCTTGGCCCTCCAAGAGACCCAGTACTTC
d_gene: .; abundance: .; j_gene: TRBJ1-5; v_gene: TRBV3-1/TRBV3-2; CDR3aa: CASSPQWRNQPQHF; CDR3nt: TGTGCCAGCAGCCCCCAATGGCGGAATCAGCCCCAGCATTTT
d_gene: .; abundance: .; j_gene: TRBJ1-4; v_gene: TRBV6-1; CDR3aa: CATQKAGEGEKLFF; CDR3nt: TGTGCAACACAGAAGGCAGGGGAAGGTGAAAAACTGTTTTTT
d_gene: TRBD1; abundance: .; j_gene: TRBJ2-2; v_gene: TRBV2; CDR3aa: CASRIGTGILSGELFF; CDR3nt: TGTGCCAGCAGGATTGGGACAGGGATTCTATCCGGGGAGCTGTTTTTT
d_gene: TRBD1; abundance: .; j_gene: TRBJ1-1; v_gene: TRBV7-2; CDR3aa: CASSPIQTGTTEAFF; CDR3nt: TGTGCCAGCAGTCCTATTCAGACAGGGACCACTGAAGCTTTCTTT
d_gene: TRBD1; abundance: .; j_gene: TRBJ1-3; v_gene: TRBV10-3; CDR3aa: CAISESRTGGTGNTIYF; CDR3nt: TGTGCCATCAGTGAGTCGAGGACAGGGGGCACTGGAAACACCATATATTTT
d_gene: TRBD2; abundance: .; j_gene: TRBJ2-1; v_gene: TRBV6-2/TRBV6-3; CDR3aa: CASSQRTSGASYNEQFF; CDR3nt: TGTGCCAGCAGCCAAAGGACTAGCGGGGCCTCCTACAATGAGCAGTTCTTC
d_gene: .; abundance: .; j_gene: TRBJ1-1; v_gene: TRBV2; CDR3aa: CASSGQMNTEAFF; CDR3nt: TGTGCCAGCAGTGGACAGATGAACACTGAAGCTTTCTTT
d_gene: TRBD1; abundance: few; j_gene: TRBJ1-3; v_gene: TRBV5-1; CDR3aa: CASSLAGTAGNTIYF; CDR3nt: TGCGCCAGCAGCTTGGCCGGGACAGCCGGAAACACCATATATTTT
d_gene: TRBD1; abundance: .; j_gene: TRBJ2-7; v_gene: TRBV5-4; CDR3aa: CASSLEGGRSYEQYF; CDR3nt: TGTGCCAGCAGCTTGGAAGGGGGCCGGTCCTACGAGCAGTACTTC
d_gene: .; abundance: few; j_gene: TRBJ1-2; v_gene: TRBV28; CDR3aa: CASSSRQAAALNYGYTF; CDR3nt: TGTGCCAGCAGTTCTAGACAGGCTGCCGCCCTTAACTATGGCTACACCTTC
d_gene: .; abundance: .; j_gene: TRBJ1-1; v_gene: TRBV29-1; CDR3aa: CSAGRGRGTEAFF; CDR3nt: TGCAGCGCCGGACGGGGTCGAGGCACTGAAGCTTTCTTT
d_gene: .; abundance: .; j_gene: TRBJ2-7; v_gene: TRBV21-1; CDR3aa: CASSKGGTGLYECF; CDR3nt: .